Shown below are 30 T cell receptor beta chains from a single sample sequenced in a study of blood T cell repertoires in COVID-19. Sequencing used immunoSEQ multiplex PCR; TCRdb keeps in-frame clones, though not all of them. The sample contains about 63,000 clones, 88% of which appear only once. The specimen was peripheral blood. These TCRs come from a human donor in a cohort sampled during active COVID-19.

This clone came up a few times. The J gene is TRBJ1-1, the V gene TRBV6-6, with D possibly TRBD1 on 6 matching bases. The V end lost 4 bases, the J end lost 8 bases, and 11 bases lay between the germline ends. Germline V CDR1 and CDR2: MNHNY, SVGAGI (reference sequence). The CDR3 contains 12 residues. The CDR3, as DNA: TGTGCCAGCAGTTCCTCCAGGGGAGAAGCTTTCTTT. Amino acid sequence: CASSSSRGEAFF.

This clone was counted only a few times. The V and J genes are TRBV2 and TRBJ1-1; 7 bases are shared with TRBD1. Unmatched junction bases numbered 6, after V lost 4 bases and J lost 7 bases. Germline V gene sequence: CDR1 SNHLY, CDR2 FYNNEI. CDR3 length: 13 amino acids. The CDR3 coding sequence is TGTGCCAGCAGTGGAGTTACAGGGGATGAAGCTTTCTTT. This codes for CASSGVTGDEAFF.

This rearrangement joins TRBV30 to TRBJ2-1; TRBD1 is a possible D gene (6 bases). V dropped 0 bases and J dropped 9 bases, with 9 bases sitting between them. Looked up from germline, CDR1 is GTSNPN and CDR2 is SVGIG (reference sequence). The CDR3 is made up of 12 amino acids. The CDR3 sequence: CAWSVGGPEQFF. The CDR3, as DNA: TGTGCCTGGAGTGTTGGGGGCCCTGAGCAGTTCTTC.

This clone occurred a few times. The chain has TRBV3-1 (or the pseudogene TRBV3-2) and TRBJ2-7; 11 bases match TRBD2. The CDR3 is made up of 16 amino acids. The V segment lost 1 base and the J segment 4 bases; nucleotides outside the gene matches: 6. CDR1 and CDR2 (germline): LGHDT, YNNKEL (reference sequence). The CDR3 DNA reads TGTGCCAGCAGCCAAGGCCCTAGCGGGGGGAGTTACGAGCAGTACTTC. This translates into CASSQGPSGGSYEQYF.

V usage is TRBV2 and J usage is TRBJ2-7; TRBD2 matches 7 bases. V was pared by 2 bases and J by 7 bases, with 5 bases of the junction left unmatched. The CDR3 spans 13 residues. CDR1 SNHLY and CDR2 FYNNEI come from the germline V gene. In DNA, the CDR3 is TGTGCCAGCAGTGAATATGCCGGGGGGGAGCAGTACTTC. Translation: CASSEYAGGEQYF.

The chain joins TRBV6-2 or TRBV6-3 to TRBJ1-5; TRBD1 matches 7 bases. CDR3 length: 15 residues. Germline V gives CDR1 MNHEY, CDR2 SVGEGT. V gave up 5 bases and J gave up 2 bases; unmatched junction bases: 6. In nucleotides, the CDR3 is TGTGCCAGCAGTCGAATCGGGACAGGCAATCAGCCCCAGCATTTT. This gives the protein CASSRIGTGNQPQHF.

This clone was observed once. CDR3 region: CASSPVKGLSGNTIYF. CDR3 nucleotides: TGTGCCAGCTCACCAGTCAAGGGGCTCTCTGGAAACACCATATATTTT. This chain uses TRBV18 with TRBJ1-3; TRBD1 might be the D (5 bases). The CDR3 is made up of 16 amino acids. CDR1 and CDR2 (germline): KGHSH, LQKENI. Between the trimmed V and J ends, which lost 2 bases and 0 bases, there was a span of 11 bases.

V usage is TRBV18 and J usage is TRBJ2-5; 7 nucleotides match TRBD1. Losses at the gene ends were 3 bases for V and 5 bases for J; bases not matched to a gene: 3. Germline CDR1 is KGHSH and CDR2 is LQKENI. This CDR3 region has 13 residues. CDR3: CASSPGTDETQYF. The CDR3 nucleotides are TGTGCCAGCTCACCCGGGACAGATGAGACCCAGTACTTC.

This chain links TRBV28 with TRBJ1-1; TRBD1 matches at 7 bases. V dropped 5 bases and J dropped 0; count of bases not matched to a gene: 9. Germline lookup yields CDR1 MDHEN and CDR2 SYDVKM. The CDR3 sequence is 16 residues long. The CDR3 protein is CASSPPGQSLNTEAFF. The CDR3 region has the DNA TGTGCCAGCAGTCCCCCGGGACAGAGTTTGAACACTGAAGCTTTCTTT.

J is TRBJ1-5 and V is TRBV2, with 8 bases aligning to TRBD1. V gave up 4 bases and J gave up 6 bases; unmatched junction bases: 11. This CDR3 is 16 amino acids long. Germline loops: CDR1 SNHLY, CDR2 FYNNEI. The CDR3 nucleotides read TGTGCCAGCAGTGCGAGACAGGGGTCTAGCGGTCAGCCCCAGCATTTT. Amino acids: CASSARQGSSGQPQHF. Looking up the rest from reference TRBV2 and TRBJ1-5 gives the full variable domain: EPEVTQTPSHQVTQMGQEVILRCVPISNHLYFYWYRQILGQKVEFLVSFYNNEISEKSEIFDDQFSVERPDGSNFTLKIRSTKLEDSAMYFCASSARQGSSGQPQHFGDGTRLSIL.

The chain combines TRBV10-2 with TRBJ1-2, with 8 bases that match TRBD1. This CDR3 is 14 amino acids long. Germline-derived CDR1 and CDR2 are WSHSY and SAAADI. V gave up 4 bases and J gave up 9 bases; unmatched junction bases: 10. This chain's CDR3 is CASSVQRQGMSYTF. CDR3 DNA: TGCGCCAGCAGTGTCCAACGACAGGGGATGAGCTACACCTTC.

The chain joins TRBV5-1 to TRBJ2-7; TRBD2 matches at 12 bases. Trimming took 0 bases from V and 4 from J; bases not matched to a gene: 5. Germline assignment: CDR1 SGHRS and CDR2 YFSETQ. This CDR3 comprises 16 residues. CDR3 in amino acids: CASSLAGGTSGYEQYF. CDR3 coding DNA: TGCGCCAGCAGCTTGGCCGGGGGGACTAGCGGGTACGAGCAGTACTTC.

In the case of this clone: The junction departs from germline at one end; a sequencing error may be responsible. The genes are TRBV28 and TRBJ1-2; D ambiguous. The CDR3 is 11 amino acids. Germline CDR1 MDHEN, CDR2 SYDVKM. CDR3 bases: TGTGCCAGCAGTTTAAATCGCCGGACTGCCTTC. It encodes CASSLNRRTAF.

The J gene is TRBJ2-3, the V gene TRBV10-3; TRBD2 matches at 11 bases. CDR1 and CDR2 (germline): ENHRY, SYGVKD. With 6 bases clipped from V and 4 bases from J, the junction kept 6 bases outside the gene matches. The CDR3 runs to 15 residues. The DNA of the CDR3 is TGTGCCATCAGGCCCCTAGCGGGAGGCCCAGATACGCAGTATTTT. Amino acid sequence: CAIRPLAGGPDTQYF.

The chain recombines TRBV2 with TRBJ2-7; weak D call: TRBD1 (5 bases). Trimming pared 5 bases from V and 6 bases from J, leaving 11 bases between. Germline CDR1 is SNHLY and CDR2 is FYNNEI. This CDR3 has 12 residues. DNA for the CDR3: TGTGCCAGCAGTCAGACAGTCGTCGAGCAGTACTTC. This encodes CASSQTVVEQYF.

V usage is TRBV11-2 and J usage is TRBJ2-5; D unclear. Germline V gene lookup returns CDR1 SGHAT and CDR2 FQNNGV. CDR3 length: 16 residues. Trimming shortened V by 4 bases and J by 5 bases, and 20 bases separated the two germline ends. The CDR3: CASSSTRGGYRETQYF. CDR3 DNA: TGTGCCAGCAGCTCCACCCGAGGCGGATATCGGGAGACCCAGTACTTC.

The V call is TRBV7-3, the J call TRBJ2-4; 9 positions match TRBD2. This CDR3 contains 18 residues. Germline V gives CDR1 SGHTA, CDR2 FQGTGA. V dropped 0 bases and J dropped 3; count of bases not matched to a gene: 9. CDR3 residues: CASSLTGLAGVGKNIQYF. DNA for the CDR3: TGTGCCAGCAGCTTAACAGGGTTAGCGGGGGTTGGCAAAAACATTCAGTACTTC.

This chain connects TRBV15 to TRBJ2-1, with TRBD2 matching over 8 bases. Germline values: CDR1 LNHNV, CDR2 YYDKDF (reference sequence). This CDR3 comprises 15 residues. Losses at the gene ends were 3 bases for V and 7 bases for J; bases not matched to a gene: 8. CDR3 sequence (DNA): TGTGCCACCAGCAGGGAAGCGGGAGTAGGGAATGAGCAGTTCTTC. It specifies CATSREAGVGNEQFF.

V usage is TRBV28 and J usage is TRBJ2-2; D unresolved. The CDR3 length is 13 residues. Germline CDR1 MDHEN, CDR2 SYDVKM. Trimming pared 10 bases from V and 6 bases from J, leaving 15 bases between. CDR3 in amino acids: CATSSWYAGELFF. CDR3 sequence (DNA): TGTGCCACCTCGAGTTGGTACGCCGGGGAGCTGTTTTTT.

The chain uses TRBV7-2 and TRBJ2-5, with D maybe TRBD1 (6 bases). V was shortened by 3 bases and J by 5 bases, with 13 bases between the two germline ends. The CDR3 has 14 residues. Germline V lookup: CDR1 SGHTA, CDR2 FQGNSA. CDR3 sequence (DNA): TGTGCCAGCAGCTTTTGGGGGCCTGGTGAGACCCAGTACTTC. This sequence encodes CASSFWGPGETQYF.

The V call is TRBV24-1, the J call TRBJ2-3; 9 bases are shared with TRBD2. From germline, CDR1 is KGHDR and CDR2 SFDVKD. V lost 7 bases and J lost 7; bases outside the gene matches: 14. CDR3 size: 16 residues. The CDR3, as DNA: TGTGCCACCAGCCCGACGGCTAGCGGGACTCCGAATACGCAGTATTTT. Translating it yields CATSPTASGTPNTQYF.

This chain links TRBV30 with TRBJ2-1; 7 bases agree with TRBD2. The CDR3 length is 15 residues. Germline V gene sequence: CDR1 GTSNPN, CDR2 SVGIG (reference sequence). After removal of 2 bases from V and 3 bases from J, the junction contained 7 bases not matched to a gene. Here the CDR3 reads CAWSILAGVYNEQFF. CDR3 in DNA: TGTGCCTGGAGTATCTTGGCGGGAGTCTACAATGAGCAGTTCTTC.

The chain recombines TRBV27 with TRBJ2-6; D unclear. Trimming took off 4 bases at V and 0 bases at J, with 7 bases between the two ends. There are 15 residues in the CDR3. Germline CDR1 and CDR2: MNHEY and SMNVEV (reference sequence). CDR3 residues: CASSYTNSGANVLTF. CDR3 nucleotide sequence: TGTGCCAGCAGTTACACCAACTCTGGGGCCAACGTCCTGACTTTC. Looking up the rest from reference TRBV27 and TRBJ2-6 gives the full variable domain: EAQVTQNPRYLITVTGKKLTVTCSQNMNHEYMSWYRQDPGLGLRQIYYSMNVEVTDKGDVPEGYKVSRKEKRNFPLILESPSPNQTSLYFCASSYTNSGANVLTFGAGSRLTVL.

The chain recombines TRBV14 with TRBJ2-7, with 7 bases matching TRBD2. CDR1 and CDR2 from the germline V gene are SGHDN and FVKESK. CDR3 length equals 13 residues. V dropped 5 bases and J dropped 4; count of bases not matched to a gene: 5. The CDR3 sequence is CASSKVAGYEQYF. The CDR3 DNA follows: TGTGCCAGCAGCAAGGTAGCGGGTTACGAGCAGTACTTC.

The rearrangement joins TRBV6-5 to TRBJ2-5; 11 nucleotides align to TRBD1. The V gene end was trimmed by 6 bases and the J gene end by 3 bases; junction bases not matched to a gene: 6. This CDR3 has 15 amino acids. Per the germline V gene, CDR1 is MNHEY and CDR2 is SVGAGI. This CDR3 reads CASSLDRGREETQYF. CDR3 nucleotide sequence: TGTGCCAGCAGCTTGGACAGGGGGCGAGAAGAGACCCAGTACTTC.

The rearrangement links TRBV6-5 to TRBJ2-5; 10 nucleotides match TRBD2. Trimming removed 5 bases from V and 4 bases from J; junction bases left unmatched: 1. The CDR3 contains 13 residues. CDR1 and CDR2 from the germline V gene are MNHEY and SVGAGI. CDR3 coding DNA: TGTGCCAGCAGTAGGACTAGCGGAGAGACCCAGTACTTC. Amino acids: CASSRTSGETQYF.

The chain carries TRBV6-2 or TRBV6-3 and TRBJ2-1, with D perhaps TRBD2 (6 bases). This CDR3 has 17 amino acids. Looked up from germline, CDR1 is MNHEY and CDR2 is SVGEGT. The V gene lost 1 base and the J gene lost 8 bases, with 21 bases spanning the gap. The CDR3 spells CASSYWEGGFGRHEQFF. The CDR3 nucleotides read TGTGCCAGCAGTTACTGGGAAGGAGGGTTCGGTCGGCATGAGCAGTTCTTC.

The CDR3 sequence is CASSLEAGTYEQYF. The CDR3 nucleotides read TGTGCCAGCAGCTTAGAGGCAGGGACCTACGAGCAGTACTTC. The rearrangement links TRBV11-2 to TRBJ2-7; D possibly corresponds to TRBD1 (5 bases). V shed 0 bases and J shed 2 bases, with 8 bases lying between them. Germline assignment: CDR1 SGHAT and CDR2 FQNNGV. This CDR3 is built from 14 residues.

The chain has TRBV19 and TRBJ1-5; D possibly corresponds to TRBD1 (5 bases). Germline V gene sequence: CDR1 LNHDA, CDR2 SQIVND (reference sequence). This CDR3 has 13 amino acids. V was cut by 7 bases and J by 3 bases, with 10 bases left in between. This chain's CDR3 is CASNRQYNQPQHF. The CDR3 region has the DNA TGTGCCAGTAACCGACAGTACAATCAGCCCCAGCATTTT.

The CDR3 sequence: CASLGAGVSTGGRYEQYF. Here the CDR3 DNA reads TGCGCCAGCCTGGGCGCGGGAGTGTCGACGGGGGGGCGGTACGAGCAGTACTTC. The V gene is TRBV10-1, the J gene TRBJ2-7; 8 bases are a match to TRBD2. J lost 4 bases, V lost 8 bases, and 22 bases had no gene match. This CDR3 is built from 18 residues. Germline values: CDR1 WNHNN, CDR2 SYGVQD (reference sequence).